In this sample, the clone carrying this TCR beta chain turned up once. This record comes from a study of blood T cell repertoires in COVID-19. The method was immunoSEQ multiplex PCR; TCRdb's version includes in-frame clones alone and lacks a portion of them. The sample holds roughly 200,000 clones, about 83% seen once. Sequenced material: peripheral blood. The TCR was taken from a person aged 65 to 85 with COVID-19, enrolled during active disease.

The CDR3 spells CASSRDGGSADTQYF. CDR3 DNA: TGCGCCAGCAGCCGCGACGGCGGGAGCGCAGATACGCAGTATTTT. The J gene is TRBJ2-3, the V gene TRBV4-1, with 7 bases lining up with TRBD2. There are 15 residues in the CDR3. The J segment lost 4 bases and the V segment lost 4 bases, leaving 8 bases of the junction unmatched. Germline V gives CDR1 MGHRA, CDR2 YSYEKL.